This is a list of T cell receptor beta chains from one sample in a study of T cells after yellow fever vaccination. TCRdb re-called the 5' RACE reads through MiXCR, storing one row per CDR3 protein. The sample carries about 29,000 distinct CDR3 sequences, under 6% recorded once. This specimen was CD8+ T cells sorted from PBMCs, taken 10 days after the yellow fever booster vaccination. These receptors all come from a young man who received the YFV17D yellow fever vaccine. Each CDR3 is given with its conserved first and last residue. A D gene is named only where the DNA matches it firmly. The listing skips clone size in some rows; elsewhere it reads once, few, many or a size class.

TRBV20-1	.	TRBJ2-1	TRBD1	TGCAGTGCTCATCCGGCGACGTCAATTCAGGGGGCAATATTGGGGGAGCAGTTCTTC	CSAHPATSIQGAILGEQFF
TRBV11-2	few	TRBJ1-4	TRBD1	TGTGCCAGCAGCCCTCCGGGGACAGGGGGGACGGGGCTGTTTTTT	CASSPPGTGGTGLFF
TRBV7-9	many	TRBJ2-5	.	TGTGCCAGCAGCCCGTCCGCCAGGGCCCAGTACTTC	CASSPSARAQYF
TRBV7-9	many	TRBJ2-5	TRBD2	TGTGCCAGCAGCTACCGTGTCAGCGGGAGGGCCGGAGAGACCCAGTACTTC	CASSYRVSGRAGETQYF
TRBV5-1	many	TRBJ2-7	TRBD1	TGCGCCAGCAGCCAGGGACAGGGGGAATACGAGCAGTACTTC	CASSQGQGEYEQYF
TRBV7-6	many	TRBJ2-1	.	TGTGCCAGCAGCGATCGTCGGCAGAACAATGAGCAGTTCTTC	CASSDRRQNNEQFF
TRBV5-1	many	TRBJ2-1	.	TGCGCCAGCAGCTCGGGGACCGGCCCAAATGAGCAGTTCTTC	CASSSGTGPNEQFF
TRBV7-6	many	TRBJ2-7	.	TGTGCCAGCAGCCCTAACAGGGAATGGGGCGAGCAGTACTTC	CASSPNREWGEQYF
TRBV20-1	many	TRBJ2-2	.	TGCAGTGCTAGAGACACGCTAGCTTTCCCCGGGGAGCTGTTTTTT	CSARDTLAFPGELFF
TRBV19	many	TRBJ2-7	.	TGTGCCAGTAGTGGAAGCAGGCCCCTTGGCCACTTCTTC	CASSGSRPLGHFF
TRBV9	many	TRBJ1-5	.	TGTGCCAGCAGCGTAGGTACTGATCAGCCCCAGCATTTT	CASSVGTDQPQHF
TRBV12-3/TRBV12-4	many	TRBJ2-1	TRBD1	TGTGCCAGCAGTTCCGGACAGGGGGCGCGGAATGAGCAGTTCTTC	CASSSGQGARNEQFF
TRBV4-2	many	TRBJ2-3	TRBD2	TGTGCCAGCAGCCAGGACCCCAGTAGCGGGATGGAAGATACGCAGTATTTT	CASSQDPSSGMEDTQYF
TRBV7-6	many	TRBJ2-2	.	TGTGCCAGCAGCTTATTCACCGGGGAGCTGTTTTTT	CASSLFTGELFF
TRBV4-3	many	TRBJ2-5	.	TGCGCCAGCAGCCAGAGGTTCGGTGGGGAGACCCAGTACTTC	CASSQRFGGETQYF
TRBV5-1	many	TRBJ1-1	TRBD1	TGCGCCAGCAGCCCCGGGACAGGGCAGAACACTGAAGCTTTCTTT	CASSPGTGQNTEAFF
TRBV5-1	many	TRBJ2-1	TRBD2	TGCGCCAGCAGCTTGGTAGCTAGCGGGACCTACACTTACAATGAGCAGTTCTTC	CASSLVASGTYTYNEQFF
TRBV7-6	many	TRBJ2-3	.	TGTGCCAGCAGCTTACAGAGGGACTTCACAGATACGCAGTATTTT	CASSLQRDFTDTQYF
TRBV11-2	many	TRBJ2-5	.	TGTGCCAGCAGCTTAGGTAACAGGGCGGTAGAAGAGACCCAGTACTTC	CASSLGNRAVEETQYF
TRBV2	.	TRBJ2-3	.	TGTGCCATCAGTTTAGTGTCGGTGGTCGGAACAGGGTACACAGATACGCAGTATTTT	CAISLVSVVGTGYTDTQYF
TRBV14	many	TRBJ1-1	.	TGTGCCAGCAGCCGTCCCGGACATCAGAACACTGAAGCTTTCTTT	CASSRPGHQNTEAFF
TRBV30	many	TRBJ1-2	.	TGTGCCTGGAGTGCCTACAGGGAAGGGTATGGCTACACCTTC	CAWSAYREGYGYTF
TRBV29-1	many	TRBJ2-2	TRBD2	TGCAGCGTTGTAGGTGTGGCTAGCGGGAGGAAGGTCACCGGGGAGCTGTTTTTT	CSVVGVASGRKVTGELFF
TRBV5-1	many	TRBJ2-4	TRBD2	TGCGCCAGCAGCTGGACCCGACTAGCGGAGGGTTCGGGAAACATTCAGTACTTC	CASSWTRLAEGSGNIQYF
TRBV5-1	many	TRBJ2-5	.	TGCGCCAGCAGCGGGGTTGGGGCCACGGGCGAGACCCAGTACTTC	CASSGVGATGETQYF
TRBV10-3	many	TRBJ2-1	TRBD2	TGTGCCATCAGTGAGCCCTCCGGGGTAGCGGGAGCGACTGAGCAGTTCTTC	CAISEPSGVAGATEQFF
TRBV20-1	many	TRBJ1-5	.	TGCAGTGCTAGAATGGACACTCAGCCCCAGCATTTT	CSARMDTQPQHF
TRBV27	many	TRBJ2-1	TRBD2	TGTGCCAGCAGTTTCATACTAGCGGGAGGGGGGGAGCAGTTCTTC	CASSFILAGGGEQFF